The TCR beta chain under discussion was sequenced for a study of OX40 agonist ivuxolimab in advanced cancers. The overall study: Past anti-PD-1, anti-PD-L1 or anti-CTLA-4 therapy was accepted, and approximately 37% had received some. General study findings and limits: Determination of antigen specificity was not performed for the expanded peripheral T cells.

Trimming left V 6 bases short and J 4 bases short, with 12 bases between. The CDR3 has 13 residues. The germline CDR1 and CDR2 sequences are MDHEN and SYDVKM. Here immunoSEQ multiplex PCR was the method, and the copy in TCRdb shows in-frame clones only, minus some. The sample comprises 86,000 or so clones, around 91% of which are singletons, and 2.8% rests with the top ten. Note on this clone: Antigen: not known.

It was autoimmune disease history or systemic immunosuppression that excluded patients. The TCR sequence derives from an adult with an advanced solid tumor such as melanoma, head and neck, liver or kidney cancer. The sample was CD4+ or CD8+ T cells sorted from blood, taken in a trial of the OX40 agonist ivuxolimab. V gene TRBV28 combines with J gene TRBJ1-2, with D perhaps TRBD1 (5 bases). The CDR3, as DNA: TGTGCCAGCAGCCCGGGGGGACCCTATGGCTACACCTTC. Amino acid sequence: CASSPGGPYGYTF.